This T cell receptor (beta chain) appears in the sequencing data of a study of shared clonotypes between healthy human individuals. Original data processing: Junction-only immunoSEQ sequences carried no quality scores, so filtering differed. The protocol was immunoSEQ multiplex PCR, while the TCRdb copy is restricted to in-frame clones and leaves out a portion. Clone size and the V and J calls come from that table; the DNA yielded D and trimming. The table has 400,000 to 500,000 clones, 76% seen once. In regard to this clone: What it recognizes is unknown.

General study results and limits: Few donors limited the genetic and exposure-history diversity represented.

Germline lookup yields CDR1 MDHEN and CDR2 SYDVKM. This CDR3 has 14 amino acids. Between the trimmed V and J ends, which lost 6 bases and 7 bases, there was a span of 18 bases. This rearrangement joins TRBV28 to TRBJ2-5; possible D gene TRBD2, 6 bases. This TCR derives from a woman in her 40s in good health. Some clones in this sample may be carry-over from other donors' samples. Sequencing input: PBMCs. CDR3 nucleotide sequence: TGTGCCAGCAGCACTCCGGGCGGGATAGGGACCCAGTACTTC. Translating gives CASSTPGGIGTQYF.